This entry is about one T cell receptor (beta chain). The antigen is unknown. Germline V CDR1 and CDR2: LGHDT, YNNKEL (reference sequence). The trim removed 0 bases at V and 3 bases at J, leaving 4 bases unmatched. The CDR3 is 15 amino acids. The data originate from a study of T cell responses to AZD1222 COVID-19 vaccine. Study background: Both about-4-week and about-12-week second-dose recipients were combined.

Overall study findings and caveats: The study sampled repertoires only after the peak T cell response. Females outnumbered males among donors, who were mostly white British; clonal diversity was possibly underestimated.

Repertoires were generated with immunoSEQ multiplex PCR, while TCRdb's copy carries only in-frame clones and drops some. The top ten clones hold 11% of a sample with approximately 79,000 clones, approximately 90% of them seen once. The sequencing here drew on peripheral blood, taken on day 0 of AZD1222 vaccination. This clonotype was sampled from an adult in good health. The gene calls are TRBV3-1 (or the pseudogene TRBV3-2) and TRBJ2-5, with 7 bases fitting TRBD2. CDR3 residues: CASSQDPLAKETQYF. DNA for the CDR3: TGTGCCAGCAGCCAAGATCCACTAGCGAAAGAGACCCAGTACTTC.